Listed below are T cell receptor beta chains from one sample, sequenced in a study of shared clonotypes between healthy human individuals. Profiling relied on immunoSEQ multiplex PCR, and the TCRdb table lists in-frame clones only, not all of them. The table includes 2 million to 2.5 million clones, just under 95% detected once. The sample taken for sequencing was naive CD4+ T cells from PBMCs. The receptor source for this set is a man in his late teens or twenties in good health. Some clones in this sample may be carry-over from other donors' samples. CDR3s include the opening cysteine and the closing phenylalanine or tryptophan. The D gene is left open where the match is weak. Clone size, where shown, is once, few, many, or a class for clones that have expanded.

cdr3_aa cdr3_nt j_call v_call d_call clone_size
CASRPGGSTDTQYF TGTGCCAGCAGGCCAGGTGGCTCGACAGATACGCAGTATTTT TRBJ2-3 TRBV27 . once
CASSLGGTDNQPQHF TGTGCCAGCAGCTTAGGCGGGACGGACAATCAGCCCCAGCATTTT TRBJ1-5 TRBV7-9 . .
CAVRDISNYGYTF TGTGCCGTCAGGGACATTTCGAACTATGGCTACACCTTC TRBJ1-2 TRBV10-3 . .
CAISESWDSLIYEAFF TGTGCCATCAGTGAGTCATGGGATTCCTTAATTTATGAAGCTTTCTTT TRBJ1-1 TRBV10-3 . .
CASSPSRLTYEQYF TGTGCCAGCTCACCGTCAAGGCTAACCTACGAGCAGTACTTC TRBJ2-7 TRBV18 . once
CATSRDPGSNYGYTF TGTGCCACCAGCAGAGATCCAGGGTCTAACTATGGCTACACCTTC TRBJ1-2 TRBV15 . few
CASSQKTGRYNSPLHF TGTGCCAGCAGTCAAAAGACAGGGCGTTATAATTCACCCCTCCACTTT TRBJ1-6 TRBV28 TRBD1 .
CASSNPGARSYEQYF TGTGCCAGCAGTAATCCCGGGGCTAGGTCCTACGAGCAGTACTTC TRBJ2-7 TRBV28 . .
CASSFRDGTGGVGQPQHF TGTGCCAGCAGTTTTCGGGACGGGACAGGGGGCGTGGGTCAGCCCCAGCATTTT TRBJ1-5 TRBV27 TRBD1 .
CATSRSRVGGTQYF TGTGCCACCAGCAGATCCCGGGTTGGGGGGACCCAGTACTTC TRBJ2-5 TRBV15 . .
CASSPGQGEAFF TGTGCCAGCAGCCCGGGGCAAGGTGAAGCTTTCTTT TRBJ1-1 TRBV7-3 . .
CASSFGLADTYEQYF TGCGCCAGCAGCTTTGGACTAGCGGATACCTACGAGCAGTACTTC TRBJ2-7 TRBV5-1 TRBD2 .
CASSLPPDKNIQYF TGTGCCAGCAGTTTACCCCCGGACAAAAACATTCAGTACTTC TRBJ2-4 TRBV28 . .
CASSLAQASGRVRGTDTQYF TGTGCCAGCAGCTTAGCGCAGGCTAGCGGGAGGGTAAGGGGCACAGATACGCAGTATTTT TRBJ2-3 TRBV7-8 TRBD2 .
CASSETTPRFNEQFF TGTGCCAGCAGCGAAACAACCCCGAGGTTCAATGAGCAGTTCTTC TRBJ2-1 TRBV11-2 . .
CASGGAEPYNEQFF TGTGCCAGCGGGGGAGCGGAACCCTACAATGAGCAGTTCTTC TRBJ2-1 TRBV21-1 . .
CASSYGAGYGYTF TGTGCCAGCAGTTACGGGGCAGGATATGGCTACACCTTC TRBJ1-2 TRBV6-5 . .
CASSKGLGLASYEQYF TGTGCCAGCAGCAAGGGGCTCGGACTAGCTTCTTACGAGCAGTACTTC TRBJ2-7 TRBV5-4 TRBD2 .
CASSLVAGGPGYTF TGCGCCAGCAGCTTGGTGGCAGGGGGTCCTGGCTACACCTTC TRBJ1-2 TRBV5-1 TRBD1 once
CASTGRGGAGEKLFF TGCGCCAGCACCGGGAGGGGGGGCGCAGGGGAAAAACTGTTTTTT TRBJ1-4 TRBV5-1 . .
CASSIARDTRTSDNYGYTF TGTGCCAGTAGTATAGCCCGGGACACACGAACTAGCGATAACTATGGCTACACCTTC TRBJ1-2 TRBV19 . .
CAISESDRDRGPADTF TGTGCCATCAGTGAGTCGGACCGGGACAGGGGGCCGGCGGACACCTTC TRBJ1-2 TRBV10-3 TRBD1 .
CASSDYGQGAYEQYF TGTGCCAGCAGTGACTATGGACAGGGGGCCTACGAGCAGTACTTC TRBJ2-7 TRBV2 TRBD1 .
CASGEAGNTIYF TGTGCCAGCGGGGAGGCTGGAAACACCATATATTTT TRBJ1-3 TRBV7-6 . .
CASSPGGQSGYGYTF TGTGCCAGCAGCCCCGGGGGCCAGTCGGGCTATGGCTACACCTTC TRBJ1-2 TRBV5-4 . few
CASGRDRLYEQYF TGTGCCAGCGGCCGCGACAGGCTTTACGAGCAGTACTTC TRBJ2-7 TRBV7-8 . .
CASRDHSYEQYF TGTGCCAGCAGGGATCACTCCTACGAGCAGTACTTC TRBJ2-7 TRBV28 . .
CASSFESGTGTYEQYF TGTGCCAGCAGCTTCGAGTCCGGGACAGGGACTTACGAGCAGTACTTC TRBJ2-7 TRBV11-2 TRBD1 .
CSVGPGASSTDTQYF TGCAGCGTTGGCCCTGGGGCATCTAGCACAGATACGCAGTATTTT TRBJ2-3 TRBV29-1 . .
CASRTSGRTLETQYF TGTGCCAGTAGGACTAGCGGGAGGACCTTAGAGACCCAGTACTTC TRBJ2-5 TRBV19 TRBD2 once
CASSIPAWPQGDQPQHF TGTGCCAGTAGTATTCCCGCTTGGCCCCAGGGGGATCAGCCCCAGCATTTT TRBJ1-5 TRBV19 TRBD1 .
CASETLTGARETQYF TGTGCCAGCGAGACCCTCACGGGGGCAAGAGAGACCCAGTACTTC TRBJ2-5 TRBV7-9 . .
CASSWGLGRDEKLFF TGTGCCAGCAGCTGGGGACTGGGACGGGATGAAAAACTGTTTTTT TRBJ1-4 TRBV5-8 . .
CASSFRDRGADTQYF TGCGCCAGCAGCTTCCGGGACAGGGGGGCAGATACGCAGTATTTT TRBJ2-3 TRBV5-1 TRBD1 .
CASSRGGLAGALDTQYF TGTGCCAGCAGCAGAGGAGGGCTAGCGGGAGCATTAGATACGCAGTATTTT TRBJ2-3 TRBV7-9 TRBD2 .
CAIQGRLAGDNEQFF TGTGCCATTCAGGGTAGACTAGCGGGAGATAATGAGCAGTTCTTC TRBJ2-1 TRBV10-3 TRBD2 .
CASSLGGLAGGLSLRSYEQYF TGTGCCAGCAGCTTAGGTGGACTAGCGGGAGGGCTTTCACTGCGAAGTTACGAGCAGTACTTC TRBJ2-7 TRBV13 TRBD2 .
CASSSTTGGNTGELFF TGTGCCAGCAGCTCCACCACAGGGGGAAACACCGGGGAGCTGTTTTTT TRBJ2-2 TRBV7-8 TRBD1 .
CSVDRGHEQYF TGCAGCGTTGATCGGGGACACGAGCAGTACTTC TRBJ2-7 TRBV29-1 . .
CASSFSGQGSDTQYF TGCGCCAGCAGCTTCTCGGGACAGGGGTCAGATACGCAGTATTTT TRBJ2-3 TRBV5-1 TRBD1 .
CASSTDRPNEQFF TGTGCCAGCAGCACAGACAGGCCCAATGAGCAGTTCTTC TRBJ2-1 TRBV11-2 . .
CASSYRQGSTEAFF TGTGCCAGCAGCTACAGACAGGGATCCACTGAAGCTTTCTTT TRBJ1-1 TRBV6-5 TRBD1 .